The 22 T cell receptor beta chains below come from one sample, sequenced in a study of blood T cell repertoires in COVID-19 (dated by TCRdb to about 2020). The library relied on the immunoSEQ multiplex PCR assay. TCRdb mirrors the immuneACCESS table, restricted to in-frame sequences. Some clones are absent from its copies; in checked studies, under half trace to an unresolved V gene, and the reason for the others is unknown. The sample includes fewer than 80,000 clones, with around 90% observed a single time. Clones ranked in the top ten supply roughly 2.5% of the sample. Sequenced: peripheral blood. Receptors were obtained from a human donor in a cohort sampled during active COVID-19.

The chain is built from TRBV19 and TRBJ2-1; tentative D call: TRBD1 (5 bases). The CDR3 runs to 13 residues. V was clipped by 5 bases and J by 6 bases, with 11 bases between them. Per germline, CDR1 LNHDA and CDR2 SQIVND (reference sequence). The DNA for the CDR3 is TGTGCCAGTAGTCCAGGGTATTCCAATGAGCAGTTCTTC. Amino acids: CASSPGYSNEQFF.

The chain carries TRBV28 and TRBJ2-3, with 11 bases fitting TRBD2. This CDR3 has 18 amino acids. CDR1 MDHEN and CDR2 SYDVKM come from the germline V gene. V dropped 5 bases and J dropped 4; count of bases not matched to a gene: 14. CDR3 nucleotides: TGTGCCAGCAGTCAGTTTCACACACTAGCGGGAGACGCAGATACGCAGTATTTT. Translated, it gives CASSQFHTLAGDADTQYF.

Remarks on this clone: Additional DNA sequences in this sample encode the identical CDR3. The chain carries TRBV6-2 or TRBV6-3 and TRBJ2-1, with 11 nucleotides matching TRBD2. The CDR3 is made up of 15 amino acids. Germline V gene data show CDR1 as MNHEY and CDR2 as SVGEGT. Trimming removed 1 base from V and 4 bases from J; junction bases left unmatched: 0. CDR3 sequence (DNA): TGTGCCAGCAGTTACTTAGCGGGGGGGTACAATGAGCAGTTCTTC. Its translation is CASSYLAGGYNEQFF.

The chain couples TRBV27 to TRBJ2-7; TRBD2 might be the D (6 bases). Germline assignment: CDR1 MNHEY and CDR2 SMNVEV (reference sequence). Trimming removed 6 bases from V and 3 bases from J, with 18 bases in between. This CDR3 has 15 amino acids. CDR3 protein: CASSLGGTAYYEQYF. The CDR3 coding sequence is TGTGCCAGCAGCCTTGGCGGGACTGCCTACTACGAGCAGTACTTC.

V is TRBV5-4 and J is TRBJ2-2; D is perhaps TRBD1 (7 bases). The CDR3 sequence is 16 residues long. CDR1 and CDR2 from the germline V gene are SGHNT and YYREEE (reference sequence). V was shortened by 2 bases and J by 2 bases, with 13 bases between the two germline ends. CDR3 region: CASSFAGQLNTGELFF. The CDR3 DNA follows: TGTGCCAGCAGCTTCGCGGGACAGCTTAACACCGGGGAGCTGTTTTTT.

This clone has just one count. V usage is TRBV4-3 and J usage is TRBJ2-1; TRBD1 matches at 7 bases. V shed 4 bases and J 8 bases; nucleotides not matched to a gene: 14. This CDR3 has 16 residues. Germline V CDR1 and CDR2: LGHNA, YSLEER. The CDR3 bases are TGCGCCAGCAGCCGTCAGGGGGAGACAAGGGTAGATGAGCAGTTCTTC. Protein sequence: CASSRQGETRVDEQFF.

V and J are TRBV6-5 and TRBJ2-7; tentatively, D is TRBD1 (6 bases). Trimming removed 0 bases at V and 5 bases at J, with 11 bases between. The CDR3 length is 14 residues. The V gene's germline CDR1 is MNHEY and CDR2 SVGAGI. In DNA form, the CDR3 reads TGTGCCAGCAGTTACTCACAGGGTTCGGACGAGCAGTACTTC. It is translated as CASSYSQGSDEQYF.

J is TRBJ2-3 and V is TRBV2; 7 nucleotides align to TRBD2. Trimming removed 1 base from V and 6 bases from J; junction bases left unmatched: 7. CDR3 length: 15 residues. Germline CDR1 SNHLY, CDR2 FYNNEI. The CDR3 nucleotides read TGTGCCAGCAGTGAAGTGAGGTGGGGAGGGGATACGCAGTATTTT. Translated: CASSEVRWGGDTQYF. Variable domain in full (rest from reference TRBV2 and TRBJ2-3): EPEVTQTPSHQVTQMGQEVILRCVPISNHLYFYWYRQILGQKVEFLVSFYNNEISEKSEIFDDQFSVERPDGSNFTLKIRSTKLEDSAMYFCASSEVRWGGDTQYFGPGTRLTVL.

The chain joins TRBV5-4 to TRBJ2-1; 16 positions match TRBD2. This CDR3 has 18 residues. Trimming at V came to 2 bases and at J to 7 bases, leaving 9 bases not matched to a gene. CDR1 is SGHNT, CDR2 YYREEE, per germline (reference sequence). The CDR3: CASSFPGLAGGPRNEQFF. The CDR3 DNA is TGTGCCAGCAGCTTCCCGGGACTAGCGGGGGGGCCGCGGAATGAGCAGTTCTTC.

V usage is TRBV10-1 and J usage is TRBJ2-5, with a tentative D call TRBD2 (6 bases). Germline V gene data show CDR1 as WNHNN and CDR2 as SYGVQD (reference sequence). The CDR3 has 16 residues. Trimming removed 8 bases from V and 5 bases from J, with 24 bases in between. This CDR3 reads CASSPGTLRAGETQYF. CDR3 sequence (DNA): TGCGCCAGCTCCCCAGGGACTCTAAGAGCAGGGGAGACCCAGTACTTC.

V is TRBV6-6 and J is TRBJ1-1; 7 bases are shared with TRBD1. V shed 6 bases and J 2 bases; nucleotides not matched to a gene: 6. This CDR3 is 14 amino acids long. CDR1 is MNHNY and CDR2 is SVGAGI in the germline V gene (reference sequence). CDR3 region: CASSPQGLNTEAFF. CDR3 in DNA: TGTGCCAGCAGCCCACAGGGGTTAAACACTGAAGCTTTCTTT.

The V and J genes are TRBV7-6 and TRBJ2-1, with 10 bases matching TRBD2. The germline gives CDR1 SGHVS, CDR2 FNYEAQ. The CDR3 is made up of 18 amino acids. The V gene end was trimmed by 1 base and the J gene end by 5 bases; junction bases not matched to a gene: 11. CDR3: CASSLVPPTSGSHNEQFF. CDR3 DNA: TGTGCCAGCAGCTTAGTGCCCCCGACTAGCGGGTCCCACAATGAGCAGTTCTTC.

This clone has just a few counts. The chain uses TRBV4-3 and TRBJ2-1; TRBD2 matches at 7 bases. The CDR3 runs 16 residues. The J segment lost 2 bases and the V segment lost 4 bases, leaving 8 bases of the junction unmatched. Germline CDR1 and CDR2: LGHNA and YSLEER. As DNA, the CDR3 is TGCGCCAGCAGCCGAACCGTAGCGGGTGCCTACAATGAGCAGTTCTTC. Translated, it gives CASSRTVAGAYNEQFF.

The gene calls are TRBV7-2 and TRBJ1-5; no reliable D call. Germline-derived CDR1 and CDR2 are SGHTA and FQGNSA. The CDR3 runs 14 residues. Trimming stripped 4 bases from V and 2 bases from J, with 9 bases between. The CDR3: CASSSAGGNQPQHF. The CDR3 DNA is TGTGCCAGCAGCTCTGCGGGAGGCAATCAGCCCCAGCATTTT. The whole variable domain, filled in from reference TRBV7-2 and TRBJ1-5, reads GAGVSQSPSNKVTEKGKDVELRCDPISGHTALYWYRQSLGQGLEFLIYFQGNSAPDKSGLPSDRFSAERTGGSVSTLTIQRTQQEDSAVYLCASSSAGGNQPQHFGDGTRLSIL.

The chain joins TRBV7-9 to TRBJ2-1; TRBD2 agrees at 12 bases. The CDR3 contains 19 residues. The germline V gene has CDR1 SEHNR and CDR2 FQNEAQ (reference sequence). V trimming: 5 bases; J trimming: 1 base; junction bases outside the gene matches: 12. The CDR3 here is CASSPGLAGQARSYNEQFF. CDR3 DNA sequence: TGTGCCAGCAGCCCGGGACTAGCGGGCCAAGCCAGGTCCTACAATGAGCAGTTCTTC.

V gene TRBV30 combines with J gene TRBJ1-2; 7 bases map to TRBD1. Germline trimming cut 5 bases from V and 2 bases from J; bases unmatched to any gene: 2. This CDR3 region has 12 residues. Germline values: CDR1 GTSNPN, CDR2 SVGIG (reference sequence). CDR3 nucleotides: TGTGCCTGGGGGACAGTCAACTATGGCTACACCTTC. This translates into CAWGTVNYGYTF.

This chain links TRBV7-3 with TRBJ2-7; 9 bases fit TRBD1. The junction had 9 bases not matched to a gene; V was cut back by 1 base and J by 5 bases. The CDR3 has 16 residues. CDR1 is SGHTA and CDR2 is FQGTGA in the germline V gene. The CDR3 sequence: CASSLMAGQGIDEQYF. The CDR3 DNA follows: TGTGCCAGCAGCTTAATGGCGGGACAGGGTATCGACGAGCAGTACTTC.

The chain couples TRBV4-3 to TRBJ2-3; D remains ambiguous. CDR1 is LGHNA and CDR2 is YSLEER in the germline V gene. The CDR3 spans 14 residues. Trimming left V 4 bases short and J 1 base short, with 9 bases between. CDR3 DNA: TGCGCCAGCAGCCTTCGGTTGGGCACAGATACGCAGTATTTT. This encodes CASSLRLGTDTQYF.

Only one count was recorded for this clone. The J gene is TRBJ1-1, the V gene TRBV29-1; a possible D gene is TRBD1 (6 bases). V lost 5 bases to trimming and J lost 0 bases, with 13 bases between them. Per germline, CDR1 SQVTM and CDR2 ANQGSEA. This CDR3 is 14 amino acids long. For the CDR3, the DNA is TGCAGCGTTCCCCTCGGGACACTGAACACTGAAGCTTTCTTT. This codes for CSVPLGTLNTEAFF.

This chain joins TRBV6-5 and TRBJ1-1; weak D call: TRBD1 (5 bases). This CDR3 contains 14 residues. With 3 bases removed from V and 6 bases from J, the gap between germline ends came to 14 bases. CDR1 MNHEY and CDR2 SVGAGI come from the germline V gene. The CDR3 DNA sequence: TGTGCCAGCAGTTATGCGGGGGAAAGGGCTGAAGCTTTCTTT. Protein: CASSYAGERAEAFF.

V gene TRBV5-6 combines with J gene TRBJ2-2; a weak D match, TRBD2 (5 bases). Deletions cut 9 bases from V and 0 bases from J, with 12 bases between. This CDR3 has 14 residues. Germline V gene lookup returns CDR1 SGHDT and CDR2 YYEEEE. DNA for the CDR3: TGTGCCACCGCGGAGCGGCCGAACACCGGGGAGCTGTTTTTT. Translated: CATAERPNTGELFF.

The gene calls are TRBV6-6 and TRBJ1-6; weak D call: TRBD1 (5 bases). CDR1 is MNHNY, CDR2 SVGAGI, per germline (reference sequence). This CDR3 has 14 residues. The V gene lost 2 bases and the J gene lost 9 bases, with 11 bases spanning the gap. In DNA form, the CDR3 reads TGTGCCAGCAGTTACCCCAGGGAGGGTTCACCCCTCCACTTT. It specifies CASSYPREGSPLHF.